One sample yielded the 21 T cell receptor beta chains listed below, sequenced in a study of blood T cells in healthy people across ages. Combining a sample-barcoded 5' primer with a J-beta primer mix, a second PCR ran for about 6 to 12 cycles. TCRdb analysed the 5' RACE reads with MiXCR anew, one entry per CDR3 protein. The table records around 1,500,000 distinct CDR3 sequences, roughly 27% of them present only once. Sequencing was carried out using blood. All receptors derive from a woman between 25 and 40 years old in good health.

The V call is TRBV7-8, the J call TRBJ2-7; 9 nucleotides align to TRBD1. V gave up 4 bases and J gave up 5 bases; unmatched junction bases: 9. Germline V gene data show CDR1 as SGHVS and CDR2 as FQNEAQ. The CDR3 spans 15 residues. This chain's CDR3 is CASSSHRGRWNEQYF. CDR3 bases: TGTGCCAGCAGCTCCCACAGGGGGCGATGGAACGAGCAGTACTTC.

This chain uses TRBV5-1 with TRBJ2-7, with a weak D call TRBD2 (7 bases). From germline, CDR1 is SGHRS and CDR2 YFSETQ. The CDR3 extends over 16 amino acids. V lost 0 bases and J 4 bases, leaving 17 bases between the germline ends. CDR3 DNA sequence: TGCGCCAGCAGCTTGGAAGGTCGGGGGGCCAGTTACGAGCAGTACTTC. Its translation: CASSLEGRGASYEQYF.

The chain's CDR3 is CSAGARSTMNTEAFF. CDR3 nucleotides: TGCAGTGCCGGAGCGAGGTCCACCATGAACACTGAAGCTTTCTTT. V is TRBV20-1 and J is TRBJ1-1; D is uncertain. The length of the CDR3 is 15 residues. Trimming pared 6 bases from V and 0 bases from J, leaving 17 bases between. The V gene's germline CDR1 is DFQATT and CDR2 SNEGSKA (reference sequence).

The CDR3 DNA follows: TGTGCCAGCTCACCACGGATAGGACACTCCTACGAGCAGTTCTTC. The encoded protein is CASSPRIGHSYEQFF. The chain is built from TRBV18 and TRBJ2-1, with D tentatively TRBD1 (5 bases). Germline V gene data show CDR1 as KGHSH and CDR2 as LQKENI. Trimming removed 1 base at V and 10 bases at J, with 17 bases between. CDR3 length equals 15 residues.

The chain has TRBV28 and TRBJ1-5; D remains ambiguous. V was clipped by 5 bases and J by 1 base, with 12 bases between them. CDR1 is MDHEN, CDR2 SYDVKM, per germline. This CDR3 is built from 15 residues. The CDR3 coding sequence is TGTGCCAGCAGTCCCCGTCGTCGAAGCAATCAGCCCCAGCATTTT. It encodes CASSPRRRSNQPQHF.

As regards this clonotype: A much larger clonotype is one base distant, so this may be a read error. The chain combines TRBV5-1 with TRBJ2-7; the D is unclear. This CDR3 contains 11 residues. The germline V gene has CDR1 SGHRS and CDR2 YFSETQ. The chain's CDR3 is CVSTDTYEQYF. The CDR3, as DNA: TGCGTCAGCACGGATACCTACGAGCAGTACTTC.

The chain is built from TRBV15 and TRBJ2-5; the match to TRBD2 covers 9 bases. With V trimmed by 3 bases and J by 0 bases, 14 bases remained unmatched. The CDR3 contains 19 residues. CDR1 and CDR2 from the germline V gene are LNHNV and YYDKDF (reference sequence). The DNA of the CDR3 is TGTGCCACCAGCAGGGGGAGCGGGACTAGCAGGTGGTACCAAGAGACCCAGTACTTC. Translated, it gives CATSRGSGTSRWYQETQYF.

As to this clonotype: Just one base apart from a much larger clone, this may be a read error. The CDR3 nucleotides read TGCAGTGCCCTGGGTGAGCTGAGCCCCTACGAGCAGTACTTC. It yields the protein CSALGELSPYEQYF. The chain has TRBV20-1 and TRBJ2-7; D call uncertain. CDR1 is DFQATT and CDR2 is SNEGSKA in the germline V gene (reference sequence). This CDR3 comprises 14 residues. Trimming stripped 6 bases from V and 2 bases from J, with 17 bases between.

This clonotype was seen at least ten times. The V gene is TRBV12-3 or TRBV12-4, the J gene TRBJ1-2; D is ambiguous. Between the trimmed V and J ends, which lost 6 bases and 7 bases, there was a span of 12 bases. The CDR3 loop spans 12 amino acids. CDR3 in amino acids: CASSLTGSGYTF. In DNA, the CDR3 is TGTGCCAGCAGCTTAACCGGTTCTGGCTACACCTTC.

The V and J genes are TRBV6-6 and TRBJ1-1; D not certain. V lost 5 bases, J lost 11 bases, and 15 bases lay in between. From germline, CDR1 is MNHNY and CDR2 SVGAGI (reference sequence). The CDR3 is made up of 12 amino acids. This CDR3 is CASSPEVMSAFF. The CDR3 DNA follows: TGTGCCAGCAGTCCTGAAGTCATGTCTGCTTTCTTT.

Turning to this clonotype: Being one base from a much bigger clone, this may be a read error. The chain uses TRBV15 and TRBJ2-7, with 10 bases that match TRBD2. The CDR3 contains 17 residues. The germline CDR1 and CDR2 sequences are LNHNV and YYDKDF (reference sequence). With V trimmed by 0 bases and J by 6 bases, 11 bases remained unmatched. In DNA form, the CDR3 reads TGTGCCACCAGCAGAGATGCTAGCGGGAGTATCATAGGCGAGCAGTACTTC. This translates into CATSRDASGSIIGEQYF.

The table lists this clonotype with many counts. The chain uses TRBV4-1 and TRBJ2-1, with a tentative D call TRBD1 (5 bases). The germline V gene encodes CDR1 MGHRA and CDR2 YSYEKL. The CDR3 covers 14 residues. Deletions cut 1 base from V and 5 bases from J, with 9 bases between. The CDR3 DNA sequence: TGCGCCAGCAGCCAAGGGGGCGAAGACAATGAGCAGTTCTTC. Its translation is CASSQGGEDNEQFF.

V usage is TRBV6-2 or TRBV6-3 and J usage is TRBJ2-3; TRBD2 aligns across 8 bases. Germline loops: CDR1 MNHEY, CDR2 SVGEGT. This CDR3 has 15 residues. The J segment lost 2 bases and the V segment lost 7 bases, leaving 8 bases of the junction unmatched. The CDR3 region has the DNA TGTGCCAGCACCCTGGCGGGGGGCGTCACAGATACGCAGTATTTT. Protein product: CASTLAGGVTDTQYF.

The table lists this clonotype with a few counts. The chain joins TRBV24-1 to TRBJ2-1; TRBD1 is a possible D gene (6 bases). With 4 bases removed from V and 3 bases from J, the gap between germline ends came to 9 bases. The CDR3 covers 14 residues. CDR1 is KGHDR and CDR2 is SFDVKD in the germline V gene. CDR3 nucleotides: TGTGCCACCAGTGAGGGGGCAGGCTACAATGAGCAGTTCTTC. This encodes CATSEGAGYNEQFF.

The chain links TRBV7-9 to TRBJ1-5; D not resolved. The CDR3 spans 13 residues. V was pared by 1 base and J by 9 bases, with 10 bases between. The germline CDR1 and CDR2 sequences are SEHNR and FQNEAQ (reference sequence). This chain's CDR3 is CASSLDIVAPQHF. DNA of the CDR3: TGTGCCAGCAGCTTAGACATTGTCGCGCCCCAGCATTTT.

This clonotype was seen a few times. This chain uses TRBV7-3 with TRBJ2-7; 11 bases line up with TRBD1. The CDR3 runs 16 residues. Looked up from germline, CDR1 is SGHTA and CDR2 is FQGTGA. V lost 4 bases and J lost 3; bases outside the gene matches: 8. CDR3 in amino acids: CASSCYRDRGVYEQYF. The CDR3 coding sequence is TGTGCCAGCAGCTGCTACCGGGACAGGGGGGTCTACGAGCAGTACTTC.

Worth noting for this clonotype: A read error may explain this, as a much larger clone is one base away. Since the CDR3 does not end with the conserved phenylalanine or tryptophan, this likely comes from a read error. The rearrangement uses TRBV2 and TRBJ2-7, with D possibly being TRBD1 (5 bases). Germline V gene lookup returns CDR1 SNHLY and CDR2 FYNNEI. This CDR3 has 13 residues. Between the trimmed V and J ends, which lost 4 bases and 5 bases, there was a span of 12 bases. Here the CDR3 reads CASSGQLKNEQYC. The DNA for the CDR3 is TGTGCCAGCAGTGGACAGTTAAAAAACGAGCAGTACTGC.

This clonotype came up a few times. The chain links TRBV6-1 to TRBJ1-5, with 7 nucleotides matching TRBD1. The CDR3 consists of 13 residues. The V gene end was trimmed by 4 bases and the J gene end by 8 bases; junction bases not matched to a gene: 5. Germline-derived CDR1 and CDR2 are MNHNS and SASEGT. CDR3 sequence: CASSADRAEPQHF. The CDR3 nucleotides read TGTGCCAGCAGTGCCGACAGGGCTGAGCCCCAGCATTTT.

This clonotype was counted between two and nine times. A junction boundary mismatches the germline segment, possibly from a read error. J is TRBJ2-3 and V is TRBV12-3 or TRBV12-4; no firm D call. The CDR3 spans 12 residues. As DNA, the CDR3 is TGTACCAGCAGTTTATTTGCAGATACGCAGTATTTT. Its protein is CTSSLFADTQYF.

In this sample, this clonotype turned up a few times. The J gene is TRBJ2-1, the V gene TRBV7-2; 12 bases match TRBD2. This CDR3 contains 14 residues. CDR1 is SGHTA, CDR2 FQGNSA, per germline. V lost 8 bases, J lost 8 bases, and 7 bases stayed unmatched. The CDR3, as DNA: TGTGCCAGCCTGGGGAGACTAGCGGGAGATGAGCAGTTCTTC. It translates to CASLGRLAGDEQFF.

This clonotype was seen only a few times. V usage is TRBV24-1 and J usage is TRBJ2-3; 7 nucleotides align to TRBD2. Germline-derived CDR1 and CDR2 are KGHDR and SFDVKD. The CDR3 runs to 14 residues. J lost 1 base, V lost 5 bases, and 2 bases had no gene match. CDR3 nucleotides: TGTGCCACCAGTGTTACTAGCGGCACAGATACGCAGTATTTT. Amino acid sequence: CATSVTSGTDTQYF.